What follows is one T cell receptor (beta chain) and its context. Its antigen target is currently unknown. No qualities accompany the bases; no much larger clone lies one base away. The treatment or condition tag for this specimen amounts to: in vitro stimulation with specific CMV peptide epitopes to enrich CMV-specific T cells. The instrument given in TCRdb is Illumina HiSeq 1500. TCRdb trimmed public reads at Q25 via fastp, called clones via MiXCR and kept in-frame beta chains. Rows matching on CDR3 protein sequence are summarized as one entry with the most common DNA and genes. The sample includes under 850,000 distinct CDR3 sequences, with approximately 33% observed a single time. The ten largest clonotypes hold roughly 18% of the sample. The data originate from a study of T cell repertoires in cytomegalovirus infection (dated by TCRdb to the late 2010s). Concerning the study at large: Alongside well-studied HLA-B-restricted epitopes, the peptide stimulations were aimed at recently identified HLA-C-restricted CMV epitopes, whose presentation resists viral immunomodulation. The HLA type of each donor mattered for the analysis, because public TCR beta signatures pointed to carriage of CMV infection along with the matching HLA type.

V loses 6 bases, J loses 2 bases, and the germline ends lie 12 bases apart. CDR1 is given as SGHNT and CDR2 as YYREEE, both from the germline V gene (reference sequence). There are 14 amino acids in the CDR3, from cysteine to phenylalanine inclusive. Just CDR3 DNA is preserved here, 42 bases in frame from base 1. Summary of the overall study and its limitations: The ex vivo response was dominated by HLA-C-restricted CMV-specific TCR beta clonotypes, which also provided the single most frequent clonotype in two of eight donors. In both this cohort and an independent cohort of a few hundred donors, the cumulative frequency of public TCR beta family members distinguished carriers of CMV infection plus the relevant HLA type.

The sequence is built from TRBV5-4 and TRBJ2-1; the D gene remains uncertain. The sequencing used cultured PBMCs, collected from culture after CMV antigen stimulation. The clonotype comes from a human donor in good health (CMV status not recorded). Some clones in this sample may be carry-over from other donors' samples. In nucleotides, the sequence is TGTGCCAGCACCATCGACAAAACCTACAATGAGCAGTTCTTC. It encodes CASTIDKTYNEQFF.